This record looks at one T cell receptor (beta chain) sequence and its context. Sequenced by immunoSEQ multiplex PCR; TCRdb stores in-frame clones only, minus some. The data show roughly 52,000 clones, approximately 94% seen once. This sample is part of a study of T cell changes during pregnancy in multiple sclerosis. This CDR3 contains 12 residues. Per the germline V gene, CDR1 is SGHDN and CDR2 is FVKESK. Deletions cut 3 bases from V and 6 bases from J, with 8 bases between. Sequenced here: CD8+ T cells from peripheral blood mononuclear cells, sampled before pregnancy. J is TRBJ1-2 and V is TRBV14; D is unresolved. This clonotype was obtained from a female donor with multiple sclerosis, enrolled in a pregnancy study. CDR3 residues: CASSHATDGYTF. The CDR3 DNA is TGTGCCAGCAGCCATGCAACTGATGGCTACACCTTC.